The following is a TCR beta chain sequence with its context. A few counts support this clonotype. Its antigen remains undetermined. No much larger clonotype is one base removed from it; base qualities were not supplied. Library method: 5' RACE. Data came from an Illumina HiSeq 2500. A second PCR of about 7 to 12 cycles was run with a J-beta primer mix and a sample-barcoded 5' primer. A template-switch 5' adaptor carrying 12 random nucleotides introduced a unique molecular identifier onto each TCR beta cDNA molecule. At least 2.5 million CDR3-containing paired-end reads were obtained from each sample. First-strand cDNA synthesis was performed from all RNA using the Mint cDNA synthesis kit, with priming by a TRBC-specific oligonucleotide. Following uracil-DNA glycosylase treatment, a first 18-cycle PCR with universal primers M1SS and BC2_uni_R was performed on all cDNA. As for the authors' bioinformatics: Normalization of each sample was performed by random selection of 1 million high-quality reads, each carrying a distinct molecular identifier. Reads sharing molecular identifiers were discarded rather than binned into consensus sequences. MiTCR, with a Q25 quality threshold and the strictest error-elimination algorithm, was used for CDR3 identification, clonotype clustering and error correction. Lower-bound total TCR beta diversity was estimated with a nonparametric unseen species model using Euler transformation. TCRdb redid the processing of the public reads, applying fastp at Q25 and MiXCR, and retained in-frame beta chains. Duplicate CDR3 protein sequences are folded into a single record with the most common DNA and genes. The V and J calls and clone size come from TCRdb's table, not from the authors' own analysis. The sample profile shows about 970,000 distinct CDR3 sequences; approximately 50% of them were found once. The leading ten clones occupy about 21% of the sample.

These data come from a study of blood T cells in healthy people across ages (dated by TCRdb to the mid-2010s). Broadly, across the study: In model experiments, roughly one uniquely barcoded TCR beta cDNA molecule per two T cells was captured by template switching. To avoid experimental bias, donors of different ages were randomly spread across the sequencing lanes. The donors were split into four age groups: young (average roughly 15 years), middle-aged (39), aged (roughly 60) and long-lived (under 90). Two additional independent replicas of 1 million unique cDNA reads from the same blood draw were analyzed for two donors (one aged 18 to 29 and one aged 80 or older). Age-related changes in TCR beta repertoire diversity were measured in the study by deep sequencing normalized with unique cDNA molecular identifiers.

General findings and caveats noted by the study authors: Compared with the aged group, the long-lived group had more naive CD4+ T cells, fewer expanded clones and increased TCR diversity, a pattern suggesting age selection. Conclusive comparison of naive and antigen-experienced compartments was prevented by the profiling of bulk unsorted PBMCs. There was a strong correlation between observed TCR beta diversity and the percentage of naive T cells measured by flow cytometry. Estimates of total diversity based on one million sequenced T cells were regarded as lower bounds and as underestimates. As age increased, observed TCR beta diversity per million T cells dropped in a roughly linear way, and a significant reduction was already evident by age about 40. Because the CMV infection status of the donors was unknown, age-related changes in expanded clonotypes may potentially have been confounded.

The roughly 42 donors, aged about 6 to 100 years, were systemically healthy Caucasian individuals from Russia. Each donor gave around 9.8 milliliters of peripheral blood, collected into EDTA-treated Vacutainer tubes. PBMCs were isolated by Ficoll-Paque density-gradient centrifugation, with at least 6 million obtained per sample. Total RNA was extracted from PBMCs with Trizol reagent, with at least 6 micrograms obtained per sample. The percentages of naive CD45RAhigh/CD27high T cells were determined by flow cytometry on a PBMC aliquot from every donor. The junction carries 12 bases between V and J, which are trimmed by 1 base and 9 bases respectively. Reading the germline V gene (reference sequence) gives CDR1 DFQATT and CDR2 SNEGSKA. From cysteine to phenylalanine, the CDR3 is 12 amino acids long. The read is trimmed to its CDR3 DNA, 36 bases read in frame from base 1.

The TCR originated in a woman aged 55 to 70 in good health. Sample: blood. The rearrangement combines TRBV20-1 with TRBJ1-1; a tentative D match to TRBD1 spans 5 bases. The DNA is as follows: TGCAGTGCTAGAGGGGGAAGGACAAAAGCTTTCTTT. Translated, this gives CSARGGRTKAFF.